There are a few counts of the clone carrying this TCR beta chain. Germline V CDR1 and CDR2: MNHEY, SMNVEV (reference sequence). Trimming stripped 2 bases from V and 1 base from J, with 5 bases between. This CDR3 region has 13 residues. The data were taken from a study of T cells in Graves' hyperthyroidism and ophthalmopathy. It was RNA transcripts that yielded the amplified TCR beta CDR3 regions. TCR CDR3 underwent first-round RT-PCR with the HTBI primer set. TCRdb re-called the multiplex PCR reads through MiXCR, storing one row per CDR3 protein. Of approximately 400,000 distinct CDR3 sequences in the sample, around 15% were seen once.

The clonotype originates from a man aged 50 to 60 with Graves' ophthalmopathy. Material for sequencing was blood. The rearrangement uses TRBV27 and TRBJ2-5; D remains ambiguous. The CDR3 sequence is CASSLQPQETQYF. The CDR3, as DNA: TGTGCCAGCAGTTTACAGCCCCAAGAGACCCAGTACTTC.